This TCR beta chain was recovered during a study of blood T cell repertoires in COVID-19. Germline values: CDR1 SGHRS, CDR2 YFSETQ. This CDR3 has 16 residues. J was trimmed by 0 bases and V by 4 bases; bases with no gene match: 5. The protocol was immunoSEQ multiplex PCR, while the TCRdb copy is restricted to in-frame clones and leaves out a portion. The sample contains around 300,000 clones, more than 75% of which appear only once. The sample taken for sequencing was peripheral blood. The rearrangement links TRBV5-1 to TRBJ2-4; 9 nucleotides agree with TRBD1. The TCR was taken from a man in his fifties or sixties with active or convalescent COVID-19. The CDR3 region has the DNA TGCGCCAGCAGCACGGGACAGGGCATAGCCAAAAACATTCAGTACTTC. The encoded protein is CASSTGQGIAKNIQYF.